Below are 32 T cell receptor beta chains sequenced from a single sample in a study of CD8+CD57+ T cells in acquired aplastic anemia. Genomic DNA, the template, was used for profiling of the TCR beta VDJ and CDR3. TCRdb used MiXCR to reprocess the reads, holding one entry per CDR3 protein. This table holds 75,000 to 100,000 distinct CDR3 sequences, roughly two thirds found once. Sequenced patients had shown CD8+CD57+ cell expansion by flow cytometry. The sequencing input was sorted CD4+, CD8+, or CD8+CD57+ T cells (not recorded which) from PBMCs. The source is a human donor with aplastic anemia.

This chain uses TRBV20-1 with TRBJ2-1, with D uncertain. CDR1 and CDR2 (germline): DFQATT, SNEGSKA (reference sequence). CDR3 size: 14 residues. V lost 5 bases, J lost 0 bases, and 11 bases lay in between. In DNA form, the CDR3 reads TGCAGTGCTTACCCTAACCTCTCCTACAATGAGCAGTTCTTC. Amino acid sequence: CSAYPNLSYNEQFF.

In its sample, this clonotype was seen a few times. The V gene is TRBV15, the J gene TRBJ2-6, with no clear D. CDR3 size: 16 residues. Looked up from germline, CDR1 is LNHNV and CDR2 is YYDKDF (reference sequence). The V and J ends lost 1 base and 0 bases respectively, with 7 bases between them. The CDR3 loop is CATSRVLSSGANVLTF. The CDR3 nucleotides read TGTGCCACCAGCAGAGTGTTATCCTCTGGGGCCAACGTCCTGACTTTC. The full variable domain, its missing parts supplied by reference TRBV15 and TRBJ2-6, is DAMVIQNPRYQVTQFGKPVTLSCSQTLNHNVMYWYQQKSSQAPKLLFHYYDKDFNNEADTPDNFQSRRPNTSFCFLDIRSPGLGDTAMYLCATSRVLSSGANVLTFGAGSRLTVL.

The rearrangement joins TRBV7-2 to TRBJ2-5; 8 bases align to TRBD2. V shed 0 bases and J 4 bases; nucleotides not matched to a gene: 4. The CDR3 loop spans 15 amino acids. Germline V gene lookup returns CDR1 SGHTA and CDR2 FQGNSA. The CDR3 here is CASSLATLAGETQYF. The CDR3 nucleotides read TGTGCCAGCAGCTTAGCGACGCTAGCGGGAGAGACCCAGTACTTC.

The chain uses TRBV7-8 and TRBJ1-5; the D is unclear. The germline V gene has CDR1 SGHVS and CDR2 FQNEAQ. This CDR3 has 15 residues. V lost 0 bases and J lost 3, with 9 bases in between. In nucleotides, the CDR3 is TGTGCCAGCAGCTTAGCCCGAGGATACAATCAGCCCCAGCATTTT. Translation gives CASSLARGYNQPQHF. Full variable domain (rest looked up from reference TRBV7-8 and TRBJ1-5): GAGVSQSPRYKVAKRGQDVALRCDPISGHVSLFWYQQALGQGPEFLTYFQNEAQLDKSGLPSDRFFAERPEGSVSTLKIQRTQQEDSAVYLCASSLARGYNQPQHFGDGTRLSIL.

A few counts support this clonotype. The chain uses TRBV20-1 and TRBJ2-7, with 7 bases identical to TRBD2. V dropped 3 bases and J dropped 4; count of bases not matched to a gene: 9. The CDR3 extends over 14 amino acids. Germline CDR1 and CDR2: DFQATT and SNEGSKA (reference sequence). DNA of the CDR3: TGCAGTGCTAGCCGGGCGGGGGTACGTTACGAGCAGTACTTC. This translates into CSASRAGVRYEQYF.

V and J are TRBV19 and TRBJ1-1; D is possibly TRBD1 (5 bases). The V gene's germline CDR1 is LNHDA and CDR2 SQIVND (reference sequence). The CDR3 is made up of 13 amino acids. V gave up 7 bases and J gave up 3 bases, with 12 bases separating them. CDR3 sequence reads: CASTGYRYTEAFF. The DNA for the CDR3 is TGTGCCAGTACAGGGTATAGGTACACTGAAGCTTTCTTT.

The J gene is TRBJ2-7, the V gene TRBV7-8, with a weak D call TRBD2 (7 bases). The germline CDR1 and CDR2 sequences are SGHVS and FQNEAQ. This CDR3 region has 12 residues. V gave up 9 bases and J gave up 6 bases, with 15 bases separating them. CDR3 region: CASTPGEGEQYF. CDR3 coding DNA: TGTGCCAGTACACCAGGGGAGGGCGAGCAGTACTTC.

This clonotype has a handful of counts. V usage is TRBV7-8 and J usage is TRBJ2-7; no reliable D call. The length of the CDR3 is 12 residues. Germline-derived CDR1 and CDR2 are SGHVS and FQNEAQ. The V end was cut by 3 bases, the J end by 6 bases, with 9 bases between. The DNA of the CDR3 is TGTGCCAGCAGCTTTACTTTGTCCGAGCAGTACTTC. Translated, it gives CASSFTLSEQYF.

The chain combines TRBV5-1 with TRBJ2-7; TRBD1 matches at 9 bases. The CDR3 covers 15 residues. Germline-derived CDR1 and CDR2 are SGHRS and YFSETQ. V shed 0 bases, J shed 3 bases, and the junction held 4 bases outside the gene matches. CDR3 nucleotide sequence: TGCGCCAGCAGCTTGGCCCTGGGACAGGGCTACGAGCAGTACTTC. Translating it yields CASSLALGQGYEQYF.

The rearrangement uses TRBV15 and TRBJ2-3; 8 bases fit TRBD1. There are 16 residues in the CDR3. The V segment lost 2 bases and the J segment 2 bases; nucleotides outside the gene matches: 6. CDR1 is LNHNV and CDR2 is YYDKDF in the germline V gene (reference sequence). The DNA of the CDR3 is TGTGCCACCAGCAGACGTACGACAGGGGTCACAGATACGCAGTATTTT. This codes for CATSRRTTGVTDTQYF.

The chain combines TRBV2 with TRBJ2-2; D tentatively fits TRBD1 or TRBD2 (5 bases each). CDR1 and CDR2 (germline): SNHLY, FYNNEI. V lost 4 bases, J lost 4 bases, and 13 bases lay in between. This CDR3 has 15 amino acids. CDR3 bases: TGTGCCAGCAGTGTTCGGGACGGACCCACCGGGGAGCTGTTTTTT. Translated: CASSVRDGPTGELFF.

The rearrangement joins TRBV2 to TRBJ1-5, with TRBD1 as a possible D gene (6 bases). The CDR3 totals 15 residues. V was pared by 4 bases and J by 7 bases, with 17 bases between. Germline V gives CDR1 SNHLY, CDR2 FYNNEI. The CDR3 loop reads CASSAEQGPAQPQHF. The CDR3 bases are TGTGCCAGCAGTGCCGAACAGGGTCCGGCCCAGCCCCAGCATTTT.

The chain couples TRBV5-6 to TRBJ1-4; D is ambiguous. The germline V gene has CDR1 SGHDT and CDR2 YYEEEE. The CDR3 is 12 amino acids. The V end lost 4 bases, the J end lost 8 bases, and 9 bases lay between the germline ends. For the CDR3, the DNA is TGTGCCAGCAGCGCCGTAGAGGAAAAACTGTTTTTT. This encodes CASSAVEEKLFF.

V and J are TRBV11-1 and TRBJ1-4; possible D gene TRBD1, 6 bases. The germline V and J ends were trimmed by 2 bases and 5 bases, with 12 bases remaining between them. CDR1 is SGHAT, CDR2 FQDESV, per germline (reference sequence). The CDR3 extends over 15 amino acids. CDR3: CASSLLGQTNEKLFF. The CDR3 coding sequence is TGTGCCAGCAGCTTACTTGGACAGACCAATGAAAAACTGTTTTTT.

J is TRBJ2-7 and V is TRBV4-1; TRBD1 matches at 9 bases. This CDR3 is 15 amino acids long. Looked up from germline, CDR1 is MGHRA and CDR2 is YSYEKL. V was pared by 2 bases and J by 3 bases, with 5 bases of the junction left unmatched. In DNA form, the CDR3 reads TGCGCCAGCAGCCAACGGGACAGGGAACTCTACGAGCAGTACTTC. As protein: CASSQRDRELYEQYF.

CDR3 DNA: TGTGCCAGTAGTGTATCGACAGGGTTTTGGGTGTTTTTT. This gives the protein CASSVSTGFWVFF. The rearrangement uses TRBV19 and TRBJ1-4; 7 bases match TRBD1. Germline V gene data show CDR1 as LNHDA and CDR2 as SQIVND (reference sequence). Trimming took 5 bases from V and 15 from J; bases not matched to a gene: 12. This CDR3 is built from 13 residues.

This chain uses TRBV13 with TRBJ2-7, with D possibly being TRBD1 (6 bases). Germline V gene data show CDR1 as PRHDT and CDR2 as FYEKMQ (reference sequence). Trimming left V 5 bases short and J 2 bases short, with 10 bases between. This CDR3 contains 13 residues. DNA of the CDR3: TGTGCCAGCAGCCACGGACAGACCTACGAGCAGTACTTC. This codes for CASSHGQTYEQYF.

This chain links TRBV20-1 with TRBJ2-3, with 10 bases that match TRBD2. Per germline, CDR1 DFQATT and CDR2 SNEGSKA (reference sequence). J was trimmed by 6 bases and V by 4 bases; bases with no gene match: 7. CDR3 size: 14 residues. In DNA form, the CDR3 reads TGCAGTGCTACTCTAGCGGGAGTCGGGGATACGCAGTATTTT. Protein sequence: CSATLAGVGDTQYF.

The chain joins TRBV2 to TRBJ1-6; D possibly corresponds to TRBD1 (5 bases). Deletions cut 10 bases from V and 3 bases from J, with 13 bases between. The CDR3 is made up of 14 amino acids. Germline CDR1 reads SNHLY; CDR2 reads FYNNEI. The CDR3: CAIAGGDYNSPLHF. CDR3 nucleotide sequence: TGTGCCATCGCTGGGGGGGACTATAATTCACCCCTCCACTTT.

The CDR3 nucleotides are TGTGCCACCAGCAGAGAACAGGGGGCCTACAATGAGCAGTTCTTC. This translates into CATSREQGAYNEQFF. The rearrangement joins TRBV15 to TRBJ2-1, with TRBD1 matching 8 bases. This CDR3 comprises 15 residues. The germline V gene has CDR1 LNHNV and CDR2 YYDKDF (reference sequence). V lost 0 bases and J lost 2; bases outside the gene matches: 0.

V gene TRBV20-1 combines with J gene TRBJ1-1; 7 nucleotides align to TRBD1. The junction had 6 bases not matched to a gene; V was cut back by 3 bases and J by 8 bases. Germline-derived CDR1 and CDR2 are DFQATT and SNEGSKA (reference sequence). The CDR3 runs to 12 residues. In DNA, the CDR3 is TGCAGTGCTAGGAGACAGGGTGGAGAAGCTTTCTTT. It yields the protein CSARRQGGEAFF.

In regard to this clonotype: At one of its ends the junction is not consistent with the germline gene, which may arise from a read error. The chain links TRBV7-7 to TRBJ2-5; 15 bases align to TRBD2. The CDR3 is made up of 17 amino acids. Per the germline V gene, CDR1 is SSHAT and CDR2 is FNYEAQ (reference sequence). The CDR3 sequence: CASSPGLAGGAMETQYF. CDR3 sequence (DNA): TGTGCTAGCAGCCCGGGACTAGCGGGGGGAGCCATGGAGACCCAGTACTTC.

As concerns this clonotype: Sequence at one end of the junction differs from germline and may be a read error. V is TRBV30 and J is TRBJ2-7; D gene ambiguous. Per the germline V gene, CDR1 is GTSNPN and CDR2 is SVGIG (reference sequence). The CDR3 contains 13 residues. Written as DNA, the CDR3 is TGTGCCAGCCGGTGGGCTGAAACGAACGAGCAGCACTTC. Protein: CASRWAETNEQHF.

CDR3 bases: TGTGCCACCAGCAGAGACGTCAGGGGGCAGGGCTACACCTTC. This translates into CATSRDVRGQGYTF. This chain joins TRBV15 and TRBJ1-2; 8 bases map to TRBD1. This CDR3 comprises 14 residues. The germline V gene encodes CDR1 LNHNV and CDR2 YYDKDF (reference sequence). V lost 0 bases to trimming and J lost 8 bases; unmatched junction nucleotides: 5.

This clonotype was detected only a few times. The rearrangement links TRBV2 to TRBJ1-1; no reliable D call. Germline V gene data show CDR1 as SNHLY and CDR2 as FYNNEI. V lost 4 bases and J 10 bases, leaving 10 bases between the germline ends. The CDR3 is 11 residues long. CDR3 sequence reads: CASSGAAVAFF. In nucleotides, the CDR3 is TGTGCCAGCAGTGGCGCGGCGGTAGCTTTCTTT.

This clonotype was counted at least ten times. The V gene is TRBV5-1, the J gene TRBJ2-2, with 9 bases matching TRBD1. CDR3 length: 15 amino acids. Germline CDR1 and CDR2: SGHRS and YFSETQ. V lost 4 bases to trimming and J lost 3 bases; unmatched junction nucleotides: 4. CDR3 loop: CASSRTGVDTGELFF. The CDR3 coding sequence is TGCGCCAGCAGCCGGACAGGGGTTGACACCGGGGAGCTGTTTTTT.

Here the CDR3 DNA reads TGCAGCGTTGTGGGGCGGAGGTACGAGCAGTACTTC. Encoded protein: CSVVGRRYEQYF. V is TRBV29-1 and J is TRBJ2-7; D tentatively reads TRBD1 or TRBD2 (5 bases each). The CDR3 loop spans 12 amino acids. The V gene lost 4 bases and the J gene lost 4 bases, with 11 bases spanning the gap. CDR1 and CDR2 from the germline V gene are SQVTM and ANQGSEA.

Many counts were recorded for this clonotype. The CDR3 DNA follows: TGTGCTAGTGGTTCGGGACTAGCGGCCTCCTACGAGCAGTACTTC. It translates to CASGSGLAASYEQYF. The chain employs TRBV12-5 and TRBJ2-7, with 11 bases identical to TRBD2. The CDR3 spans 15 residues. Per the germline V gene, CDR1 is LGHNT and CDR2 is FRNRAP. With 4 bases clipped from V and 0 bases from J, the junction kept 2 bases outside the gene matches.

This chain links TRBV6-1 with TRBJ1-2, with 8 bases aligning to TRBD1. V dropped 8 bases and J dropped 9; count of bases not matched to a gene: 17. Germline CDR1 MNHNS, CDR2 SASEGT. The CDR3 spans 15 residues. CDR3 sequence: CASLSGQGGGHRYTF. CDR3 sequence (DNA): TGTGCCAGCTTGTCCGGACAGGGCGGGGGGCATCGCTACACCTTC.

This clonotype has just one count. The V and J genes are TRBV19 and TRBJ1-2; 11 bases map to TRBD1. Germline lookup yields CDR1 LNHDA and CDR2 SQIVND (reference sequence). Losses at the gene ends were 6 bases for V and 5 bases for J; bases not matched to a gene: 5. This CDR3 spans 14 amino acids. The CDR3 protein is CASRGQGARYGYTF. The CDR3 DNA reads TGTGCCAGTAGAGGACAGGGGGCGCGATATGGCTACACCTTC.

J is TRBJ2-5 and V is TRBV7-2; 7 bases align to TRBD1. J was trimmed by 1 base and V by 8 bases; bases with no gene match: 4. CDR3 length: 13 amino acids. Germline-derived CDR1 and CDR2 are SGHTA and FQGNSA. CDR3 in amino acids: CASGRQGQETQYF. The CDR3 coding sequence is TGTGCCAGCGGGCGACAGGGCCAAGAGACCCAGTACTTC.

This rearrangement joins TRBV20-1 to TRBJ2-3; 13 bases map to TRBD2. The CDR3 runs to 14 residues. CDR1 is DFQATT, CDR2 SNEGSKA, per germline (reference sequence). With V trimmed by 4 bases and J by 6 bases, 4 bases remained unmatched. CDR3 nucleotide sequence: TGCAGTGCTAAACTAGCGGGGGGGCCCGATACGCAGTATTTT. The encoded protein is CSAKLAGGPDTQYF.